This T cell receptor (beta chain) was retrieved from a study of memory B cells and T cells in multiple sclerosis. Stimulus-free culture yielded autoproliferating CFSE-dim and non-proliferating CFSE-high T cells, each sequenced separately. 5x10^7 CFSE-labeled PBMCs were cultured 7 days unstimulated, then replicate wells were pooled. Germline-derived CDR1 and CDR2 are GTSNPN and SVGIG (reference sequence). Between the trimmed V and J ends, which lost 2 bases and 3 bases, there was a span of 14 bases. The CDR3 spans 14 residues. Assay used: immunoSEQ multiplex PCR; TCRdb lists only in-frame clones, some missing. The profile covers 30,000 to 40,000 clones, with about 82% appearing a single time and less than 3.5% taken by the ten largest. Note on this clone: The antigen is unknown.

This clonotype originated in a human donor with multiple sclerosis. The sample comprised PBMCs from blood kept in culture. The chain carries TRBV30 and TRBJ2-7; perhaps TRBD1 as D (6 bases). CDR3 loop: CAWSKDRINYEQYF. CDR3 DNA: TGTGCCTGGAGTAAAGACAGGATAAACTACGAGCAGTACTTC.